The present T cell receptor (beta chain) was sequenced within a study of cytomegalovirus exposure and HLA in healthy donors. Vbeta (60) and Jbeta (13) primers were used in the PCR. The table came from immunoSEQ multiplex PCR; TCRdb's copy has only in-frame clones and leaves some out. Of 160,000 or so clones listed, 82% are singletons. CDR1 is LGHNA and CDR2 is YNFKEQ in the germline V gene. V was clipped by 3 bases and J by 0 bases; unmatched bases: 3. The CDR3 totals 15 residues. This TCR was sampled from a man aged 50 or older in good health and CMV-seropositive. Sequenced sample: PBMCs. The chain links TRBV4-2 to TRBJ2-7; TRBD2 aligns across 9 bases. CDR3 sequence: CASSQTSGSSYEQYF. CDR3 DNA: TGTGCCAGCAGCCAGACTAGCGGAAGCTCCTACGAGCAGTACTTC.